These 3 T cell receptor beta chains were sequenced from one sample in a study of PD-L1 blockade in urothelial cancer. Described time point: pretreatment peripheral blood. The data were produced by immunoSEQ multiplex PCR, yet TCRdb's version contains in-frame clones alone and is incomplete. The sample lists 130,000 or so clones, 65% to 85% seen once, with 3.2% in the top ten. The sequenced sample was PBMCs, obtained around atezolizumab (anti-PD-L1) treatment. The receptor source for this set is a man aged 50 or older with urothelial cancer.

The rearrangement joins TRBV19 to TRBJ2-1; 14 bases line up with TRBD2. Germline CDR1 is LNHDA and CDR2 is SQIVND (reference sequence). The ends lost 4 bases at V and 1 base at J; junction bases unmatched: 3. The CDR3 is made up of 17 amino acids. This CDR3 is CASSKWTSGRSYNEQFF. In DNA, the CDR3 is TGTGCCAGTAGTAAATGGACTAGCGGGAGGTCCTACAATGAGCAGTTCTTC. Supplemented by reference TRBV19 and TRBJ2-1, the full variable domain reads DGGITQSPKYLFRKEGQNVTLSCEQNLNHDAMYWYRQDPGQGLRLIYYSQIVNDFQKGDIAEGYSVSREKKESFPLTVTSAQKNPTAFYLCASSKWTSGRSYNEQFFGPGTRLTVL.

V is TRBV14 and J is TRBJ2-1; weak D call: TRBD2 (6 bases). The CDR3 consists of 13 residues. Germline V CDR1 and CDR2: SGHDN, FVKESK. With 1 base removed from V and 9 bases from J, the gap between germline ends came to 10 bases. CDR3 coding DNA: TGTGCCAGCAGCCAAGGTCGGCGGGGTGAGCAGTTCTTC. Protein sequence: CASSQGRRGEQFF.

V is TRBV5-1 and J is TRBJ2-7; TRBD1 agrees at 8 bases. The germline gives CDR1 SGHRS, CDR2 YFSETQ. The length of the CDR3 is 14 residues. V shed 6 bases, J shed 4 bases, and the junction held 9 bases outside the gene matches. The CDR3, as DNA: TGCGCCAGCACCCTGGACAGGGTTGTTTACGAGCAGTACTTC. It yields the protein CASTLDRVVYEQYF. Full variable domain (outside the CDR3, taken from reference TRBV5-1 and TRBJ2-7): KAGVTQTPRYLIKTRGQQVTLSCSPISGHRSVSWYQQTPGQGLQFLFEYFSETQRNKGNFPGRFSGRQFSNSRSEMNVSTLELGDSALYLCASTLDRVVYEQYFGPGTRLTVT.